Given below is one T cell receptor (beta chain) in context. Its antigen is not known. This record comes from a study of cytomegalovirus exposure and HLA in healthy donors. Study-wide results and limits: Earlier analysis looked at TCR beta V segments, and most were productive about 87% or about 30% of the time.

The PCR made use of 60 Vbeta and 13 Jbeta primers. Here immunoSEQ multiplex PCR was the method, and the copy in TCRdb shows in-frame clones only, minus some. The sample yields fewer than 120,000 clones, approximately 78% seen once. The CDR3 runs to 14 residues. V shed 3 bases and J shed 8 bases, with 17 bases lying between them. Germline CDR1 SQVTM, CDR2 ANQGSEA. The TCR sequence derives from a woman in her 30s in good health and CMV-seronegative. The rearrangement joins TRBV29-1 to TRBJ2-1; tentative D call: TRBD2 (6 bases). The sequenced sample consisted of PBMCs. CDR3 protein: CSVDRGTIADEQFF. For the CDR3, the DNA is TGCAGCGTTGATCGGGGAACGATAGCGGATGAGCAGTTCTTC.